A single TCR beta chain is shown here with its context. What it binds is not known. Germline CDR1 is SEHNR and CDR2 is FQNEAQ (reference sequence). The CDR3 contains 14 residues. V dropped 3 bases and J dropped 2 bases, with 8 bases sitting between them. Sequencing used immunoSEQ multiplex PCR; TCRdb keeps in-frame clones, though not all of them. The sample lists 400,000 to 600,000 clones; 95% to 97% were seen once. The sample belongs to a study of shared clonotypes between healthy human individuals. Findings and limits, study-wide: Rarefaction exposed incomplete sorted-subset sequencing despite large depth. Limitation of the genetic and exposure-history diversity represented came from the few donors.

This receptor was identified in a woman in her thirties in good health. The sample taken for sequencing was naive CD4+ T cells sorted from blood. Subset: CD45RA+ positively selected. This chain joins TRBV7-9 and TRBJ2-1, with D possibly TRBD2 on 6 matching bases. The CDR3 loop reads CASSFSGAYNEQFF. The CDR3 DNA reads as TGTGCCAGCAGCTTTAGCGGCGCCTACAATGAGCAGTTCTTC.